By share, the clone carrying this T cell receptor beta chain ranks as medium-sized (0.01 to 0.1%). The data were taken from a study of technical replicates of blood from a few donors. The CDR3 totals 17 residues. From germline, CDR1 is SGHAT and CDR2 FQNNGV. The V and J ends lost 5 bases and 1 base respectively, with 15 bases between them. Sequenced by immunoSEQ multiplex PCR; TCRdb stores in-frame clones only, minus some. Of approximately 31,000 clones listed, around nine tenths are singletons. The genes are TRBV11-2 and TRBJ1-6; D not certain. This sequence originates from a human donor in good health. Some clones in this sample may be carry-over from other donors' samples. What was sequenced was PBMCs. In DNA form, the CDR3 reads TGTGCCAGCAGCCCCCCCTTAGAACGATCCTATAATTCACCCCTCCACTTT. As protein: CASSPPLERSYNSPLHF.